This T cell receptor (beta chain) was sequenced in a study of regulatory T cells in long-lasting Graves disease (dated by TCRdb to the early 2020s). For context, the study as a whole: Persistent Graves' disease was defined as persistently positive TSH receptor autoantibodies together with antithyroid drug treatment for over 5 years. Patients with persistent Graves' disease were compared with patients with newly diagnosed Graves' disease using TCR sequencing and RNA sequencing of peripheral blood. The study took place in China and was registered as a clinical trial. A total of 33 samples underwent TCR sequencing: some 13 from persistent and roughly 20 from newly diagnosed Graves' disease patients. On average, persistent Graves' disease patients in the clinical cohort had been on antithyroid drugs for about 10.3 years.

Per the publication, the time point label means: persistent/refractory GD, antithyroid drugs over 5 years with positive TRAb. For both TCR sequencing and RNA sequencing, RNA was extracted from PBMCs in TRIzol. Graves' disease was diagnosed according to American Thyroid Association guidelines. Recruitment of patients was carried out at an endocrinology department in Xi'an, China. From each patient, around 8.3 milliliters of peripheral blood was collected into an EDTA anticoagulant tube. Ficoll Paque Plus density gradient separation was used to isolate PBMCs, and no further T cell sorting was done. An Agilent 2100 Bioanalyzer and agarose gel were used to check RNA quality, and a NanoDrop 2000 was used to measure RNA concentration. V ends up 0 bases short and J 2 bases short, with an unmatched junction base count of 2. The germline V gene encodes CDR1 SGHNT and CDR2 YYREEE (reference sequence). The CDR3 sequence holds 15 residues, the cysteine and phenylalanine included. Only CDR3 DNA remains: 45 bases, in frame from the first base.

Library method: multiplex PCR. This sample was sequenced with an Illumina HiSeq 4000. iRepertoire HTBI primers and Arm-PCR amplification of CDR3 regions were used to construct TCR beta libraries. Before sequencing, the PCR products underwent gel purification. Per the source publication's procedure: Gene usage analysis of CDR3 amino acid clonotypes relied on the roughly 60 TRBV and 12 to 15 TRBJ segments identified across samples. COPE and FqMerger were used to merge the filtered high-quality paired reads into contigs. BLAST was used to align contigs to IMGT TRBV, TRBD and TRBJ reference genes, and CDR3 was defined according to IMGT. Clonotypes above 0.1% frequency were classified as highly expanded clones. Repertoire diversity was measured by Shannon entropy, and V-J evenness by the Gini coefficient. Public clonotypes were defined as clonotypes shared by more than one individual. TCRdb passed the public sequencing reads through fastp at Q25 and MiXCR, retaining productive beta sequences. Merged by CDR3 protein, the rows form single entries marked with the most common genes and DNA. These V and J calls are TCRdb output, not the study's own analysis. This sample has 400,000 or so distinct CDR3 sequences in its table, and about a quarter of those were observed once. The ten largest clones represent about a quarter of the sample.

With regard to this clonotype: Its antigen is unknown. No base quality values were provided; no much bigger clone lies one nucleotide off.

The investigation overall reported the following: Patients with persistent disease shared more public clonotypes (roughly 2,900) than newly diagnosed patients did (more than 900). Sequencing and analysis were limited to the TCR beta chain. The small sample size was acknowledged by the authors as a limitation that may reduce accuracy. Peripheral blood alone was examined, since thyroid tissue, which constituted the primary lesion, could not be accessed. Persistent Graves' disease patients showed lower TCR Shannon entropy and fewer highly expanded clones than newly diagnosed patients, suggesting clonal expansion. Persistent disease showed preferential use of TRBV28, TRBJ1-2 and TRBJ2-5, whereas newly diagnosed disease favored TRBV20-1 and TRBJ2-1.

Recombination linked TRBV5-4 to TRBJ1-2; 9 middle bases align to TRBD1. The source was peripheral blood mononuclear cells (PBMCs), collected when the disease was refractory, from a patient treated with antithyroid drugs. This clonotype was sampled from a female donor with Graves disease. DNA sequence: TGTGCCAGCAGCTTGGAGACAGGGGGAAACTATGGCTACACCTTC. Its protein reads: CASSLETGGNYGYTF.